This T cell receptor (beta chain) came from a study of shared clonotypes between healthy human individuals. Naive CD8 isolation took CD45RO-negative cells positively selected for CCR7 and excluded terminally differentiated effector memory CD45RA+ cells. Study-level results: Generally, estimated richness proved larger in naive subsets than it did in memory subsets. Sequencing depth was a factor that was expected to affect clonotype sharing among donors.

Sequenced by immunoSEQ multiplex PCR; TCRdb stores in-frame clones only, minus some. The sample contains around 1,900,000 clones, roughly 95% of which appear only once. Concerning this clone: Antigen unknown.

V lost 5 bases and J lost 5, with 16 bases in between. The CDR3 is 16 amino acids. CDR1 SGHAT and CDR2 FQNNGV come from the germline V gene. The sample was naive CD8+ T cells from PBMCs. The sequence came from a man aged 18 to 30 in good health. Some clones in this sample may be carry-over from other donors' samples. The chain employs TRBV11-2 and TRBJ1-6; TRBD1 is a possible D gene (5 bases). In nucleotides, the CDR3 is TGTGCCAGCAGCCCCCGGGACGGAAAAAATAATTCACCCCTCCACTTT. This codes for CASSPRDGKNNSPLHF.